This T cell receptor (beta chain) comes out of a study of Ad26.COV2.S vaccination and SARS-CoV-2 variants. The CDR3 has 14 amino acids. The ends were cut back, 5 bases at V and 9 bases at J, with 17 bases in the middle. Per the germline V gene, CDR1 is SGHTA and CDR2 is FQGNSA. Stated treatment: around 19 received Ad26.COV2.S at low or high dose, single or two shots; about 5 received placebo; per-sample allocation not given. Samples analyzed were those drawn on day 63 after the first vaccine or placebo injection. The repertoire was sequenced with immunoSEQ multiplex PCR; TCRdb's copy has only in-frame clones and lacks some. The sample lists some 640,000 clones; about 90% were seen once.

Specimen: peripheral blood, collected in a trial of Ad26.COV2.S vaccine versus placebo. The sequence was collected from a person between 18 and 59 years old who received the Ad26.COV2.S COVID-19 vaccine or a placebo. The V and J genes are TRBV7-2 and TRBJ1-5; D unclear. The CDR3 DNA sequence: TGTGCCAGCAGCCCTCTGGGGTCAAGGCGGCCCCAGCATTTT. Protein product: CASSPLGSRRPQHF.